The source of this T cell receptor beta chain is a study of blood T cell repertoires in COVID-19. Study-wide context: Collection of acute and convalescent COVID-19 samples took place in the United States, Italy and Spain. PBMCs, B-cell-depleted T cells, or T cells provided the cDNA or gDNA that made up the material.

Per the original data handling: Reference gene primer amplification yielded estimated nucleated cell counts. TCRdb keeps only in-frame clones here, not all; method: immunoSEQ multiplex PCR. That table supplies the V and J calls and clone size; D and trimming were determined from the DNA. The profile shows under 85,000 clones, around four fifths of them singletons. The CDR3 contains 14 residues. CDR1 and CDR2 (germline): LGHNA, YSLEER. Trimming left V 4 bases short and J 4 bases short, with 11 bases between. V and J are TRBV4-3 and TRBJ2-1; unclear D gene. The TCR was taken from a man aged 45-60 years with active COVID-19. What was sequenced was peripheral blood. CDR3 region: CASSPGNFYNEQFF. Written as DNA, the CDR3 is TGCGCCAGCAGCCCTGGTAACTTTTACAATGAGCAGTTCTTC.